Following are 8 T cell receptor beta chains from one sample sequenced in a study of T cell repertoires in cytomegalovirus infection. Their cognate antigens are unknown. TCRdb itself ran the reads through MiXCR, one entry per CDR3 protein. The sample holds about 830,000 distinct CDR3 sequences, 30% to 35% seen once. The sample in question was cultured CD8+ T cells from PBMCs, obtained from culture after CMV antigen stimulation. Receptor source: a human donor in good health (CMV status not recorded). Some clones in this sample may be carry-over from other donors' samples.

V usage is TRBV10-3 and J usage is TRBJ2-7; TRBD2 aligns across 7 bases. The ends lost 8 bases at V and 5 bases at J; junction bases unmatched: 6. The CDR3 length is 12 residues. CDR1 and CDR2 (germline): ENHRY, SYGVKD. Here the CDR3 reads CAIRGGPHEQYF. The CDR3 bases are TGTGCCATCCGGGGAGGGCCCCACGAGCAGTACTTC.

The chain employs TRBV7-3 and TRBJ2-1, with a tentative D call TRBD2 (7 bases). CDR1 is SGHTA and CDR2 is FQGTGA in the germline V gene. The length of the CDR3 is 14 residues. Trimming pared 0 bases from V and 9 bases from J, leaving 12 bases between. The CDR3: CASSLTGGPGEQFF. The CDR3 region has the DNA TGTGCCAGCAGCTTAACGGGGGGGCCGGGTGAGCAGTTCTTC.

The chain couples TRBV19 to TRBJ1-5; tentative D call: TRBD1 (5 bases). Germline CDR1 is LNHDA and CDR2 is SQIVND (reference sequence). The CDR3 is 16 residues long. Trimming took off 3 bases at V and 3 bases at J, with 15 bases between the two ends. The CDR3 reads CASSIVAGRVNQPQHF. The CDR3 DNA reads as TGTGCCAGTAGTATCGTGGCAGGGAGGGTCAATCAGCCCCAGCATTTT. The variable domain in full, with the rest retrieved from reference TRBV19 and TRBJ1-5, is DGGITQSPKYLFRKEGQNVTLSCEQNLNHDAMYWYRQDPGQGLRLIYYSQIVNDFQKGDIAEGYSVSREKKESFPLTVTSAQKNPTAFYLCASSIVAGRVNQPQHFGDGTRLSIL.

The V call is TRBV28, the J call TRBJ2-2, with a weak D call TRBD1 (6 bases). The CDR3 spans 16 residues. V was cut by 4 bases and J by 7 bases, with 19 bases left in between. CDR1 and CDR2 (germline): MDHEN, SYDVKM. CDR3 protein: CASSSPSTGLGGELFF. The CDR3 DNA sequence: TGTGCCAGCAGTTCCCCCTCCACAGGGCTGGGCGGGGAGCTGTTTTTT.

This clonotype has a handful of counts. A junction boundary mismatches the germline segment, possibly from a read error. The gene calls are TRBV7-7 and TRBJ2-3; possible D gene TRBD2, 7 bases. The CDR3 is 15 residues long. The V gene's germline CDR1 is SSHAT and CDR2 FNYEAQ (reference sequence). The CDR3 DNA is TGTGCTAGCAGCATCCGCGGGGGCAACACAGATACGCAGTATTTT. This gives the protein CASSIRGGNTDTQYF. The entire variable domain, with the rest obtained from reference TRBV7-7 and TRBJ2-3, is as follows: GAGVSQSPRYKVTKRGQDVTLRCDPISSHATLYWYQQALGQGPEFLTYFNYEAQPDKSGLPSDRFSAERPEGSISTLTIQRTEQRDSAMYRCASSIRGGNTDTQYFGPGTRLTVL.

This clonotype was counted between two and nine times. The V gene is TRBV24-1, the J gene TRBJ1-2; possible D gene TRBD1, 6 bases. Trimming shortened V by 2 bases and J by 1 base, and 10 bases separated the two germline ends. The CDR3 is 15 amino acids. The germline V gene encodes CDR1 KGHDR and CDR2 SFDVKD. The CDR3 region is CATSDSGHLNYGYTF. As DNA, the CDR3 is TGTGCCACCAGTGATTCGGGACATCTTAACTATGGCTACACCTTC.

The CDR3 DNA is TGTGCCAGCAGACCCGGACAGTCCAACGAGCAGTACTTC. This sequence encodes CASRPGQSNEQYF. The chain has TRBV7-1 and TRBJ2-7, with TRBD1 as a possible D gene (6 bases). TRBV7-1 is assigned to the ORF class and has an uncertain function. The CDR3 has 13 amino acids. Trimming shortened V by 6 bases and J by 5 bases, and 14 bases separated the two germline ends.

The chain employs TRBV6-6 and TRBJ2-3, with 14 bases aligning to TRBD2. The germline V gene encodes CDR1 MNHNY and CDR2 SVGAGI (reference sequence). The CDR3 consists of 18 residues. With V trimmed by 10 bases and J by 3 bases, 15 bases remained unmatched. Here the CDR3 reads CANSLRTSGGTGTDTQYF. The CDR3 nucleotides are TGTGCCAACAGCCTCAGGACTAGCGGGGGGACGGGTACAGATACGCAGTATTTT.